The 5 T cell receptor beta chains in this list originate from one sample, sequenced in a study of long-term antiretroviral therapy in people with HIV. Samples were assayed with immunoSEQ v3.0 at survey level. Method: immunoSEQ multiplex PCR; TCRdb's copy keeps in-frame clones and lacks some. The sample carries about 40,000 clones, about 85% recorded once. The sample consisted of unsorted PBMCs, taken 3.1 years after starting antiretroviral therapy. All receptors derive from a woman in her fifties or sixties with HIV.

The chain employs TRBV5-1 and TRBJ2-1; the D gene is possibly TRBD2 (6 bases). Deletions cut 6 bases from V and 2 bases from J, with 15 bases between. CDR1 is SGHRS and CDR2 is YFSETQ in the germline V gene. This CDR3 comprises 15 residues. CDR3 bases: TGCGCCAGCACATTAAATAGCGGCACCTACAATGAGCAGTTCTTC. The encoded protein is CASTLNSGTYNEQFF.

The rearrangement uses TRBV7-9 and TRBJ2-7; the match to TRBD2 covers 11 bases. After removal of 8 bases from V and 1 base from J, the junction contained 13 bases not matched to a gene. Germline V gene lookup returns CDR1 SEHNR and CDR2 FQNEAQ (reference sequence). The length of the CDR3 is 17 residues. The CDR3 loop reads CASQIGAGTSGSYEQYF. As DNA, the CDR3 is TGTGCCAGCCAGATAGGGGCCGGGACTAGCGGTTCCTACGAGCAGTACTTC.

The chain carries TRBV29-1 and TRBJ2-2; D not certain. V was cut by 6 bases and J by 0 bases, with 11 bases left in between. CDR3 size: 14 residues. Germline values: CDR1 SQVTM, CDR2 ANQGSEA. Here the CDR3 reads CSVGPHANTGELFF. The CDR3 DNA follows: TGCAGCGTCGGACCCCACGCGAACACCGGGGAGCTGTTTTTT.

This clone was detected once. CDR3 loop: CSVEGGQGFEKLFF. DNA of the CDR3: TGCAGCGTTGAAGGAGGACAGGGGTTTGAAAAACTGTTTTTT. This chain joins TRBV29-1 and TRBJ1-4; 9 bases map to TRBD1. The CDR3 runs 14 residues. The V gene end was trimmed by 1 base and the J gene end by 7 bases; junction bases not matched to a gene: 4. Per germline, CDR1 SQVTM and CDR2 ANQGSEA. The whole variable domain, remainder taken from reference TRBV29-1 and TRBJ1-4, is SAVISQKPSRDICQRGTSLTIQCQVDSQVTMMFWYRQQPGQSLTLIATANQGSEATYESGFVIDKFPISRPNLTFSTLTVSNMSPEDSSIYLCSVEGGQGFEKLFFGSGTQLSVL.

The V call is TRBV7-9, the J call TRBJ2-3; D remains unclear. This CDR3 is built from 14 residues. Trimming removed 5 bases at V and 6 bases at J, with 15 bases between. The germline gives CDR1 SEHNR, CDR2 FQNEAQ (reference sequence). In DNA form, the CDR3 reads TGTGCCAGCAGCCTATTGCCCGTCCAGGATACGCAGTATTTT. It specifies CASSLLPVQDTQYF.